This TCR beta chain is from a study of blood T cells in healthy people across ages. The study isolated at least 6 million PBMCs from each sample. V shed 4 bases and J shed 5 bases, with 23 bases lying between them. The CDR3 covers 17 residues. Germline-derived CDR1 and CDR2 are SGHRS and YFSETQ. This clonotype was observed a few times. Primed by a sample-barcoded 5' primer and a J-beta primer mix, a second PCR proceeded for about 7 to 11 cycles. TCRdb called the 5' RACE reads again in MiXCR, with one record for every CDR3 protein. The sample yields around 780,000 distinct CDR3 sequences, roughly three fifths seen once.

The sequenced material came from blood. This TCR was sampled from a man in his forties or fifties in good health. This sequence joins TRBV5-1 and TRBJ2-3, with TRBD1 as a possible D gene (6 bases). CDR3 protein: CASSPYRDIDHGDTQYF. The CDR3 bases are TGCGCCAGCAGCCCATACCGGGACATTGACCACGGAGATACGCAGTATTTT. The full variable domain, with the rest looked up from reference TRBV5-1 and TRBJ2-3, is KAGVTQTPRYLIKTRGQQVTLSCSPISGHRSVSWYQQTPGQGLQFLFEYFSETQRNKGNFPGRFSGRQFSNSRSEMNVSTLELGDSALYLCASSPYRDIDHGDTQYFGPGTRLTVL.